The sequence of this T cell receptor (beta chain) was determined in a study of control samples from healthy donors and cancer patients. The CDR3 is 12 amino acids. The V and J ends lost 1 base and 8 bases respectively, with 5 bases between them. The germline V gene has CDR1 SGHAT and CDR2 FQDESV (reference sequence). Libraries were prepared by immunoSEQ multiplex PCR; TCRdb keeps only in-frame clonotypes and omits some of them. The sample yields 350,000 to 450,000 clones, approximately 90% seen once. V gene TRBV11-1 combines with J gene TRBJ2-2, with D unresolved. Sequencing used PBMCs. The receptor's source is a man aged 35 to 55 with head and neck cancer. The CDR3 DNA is TGTGCCAGCAGCTTAGTAGTAGGGGAGCTGTTTTTT. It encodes CASSLVVGELFF.